These 16 T cell receptor beta chains were all obtained from the same sample, sequenced in a study of T cell responses to AZD1222 COVID-19 vaccine. Profiling relied on immunoSEQ multiplex PCR, and the TCRdb table lists in-frame clones only, not all of them. Altogether 150,000 to 200,000 clones are present, 90% being singletons, with the ten largest covering 4% to 4.5%. This sample comprised peripheral blood, obtained 28 days after the second dose of the MenACWY control vaccine. These receptors originate from an adult who received the MenACWY meningococcal vaccine as a control.

V gene TRBV7-9 combines with J gene TRBJ1-2; 7 bases line up with TRBD1. This CDR3 has 18 residues. Per the germline V gene, CDR1 is SEHNR and CDR2 is FQNEAQ (reference sequence). J lost 2 bases, V lost 1 base, and 13 bases had no gene match. As DNA, the CDR3 is TGTGCCAGCAGCTTAGTCTTGACTTCAGGACAGGCCAACTATGGCTACACCTTC. It codes for CASSLVLTSGQANYGYTF.

A single count supports this clone. V and J are TRBV28 and TRBJ2-3; a weak D match, TRBD2 (6 bases). The V end was cut by 3 bases, the J end by 3 bases, with 13 bases between. This CDR3 is 15 amino acids long. The germline V gene encodes CDR1 MDHEN and CDR2 SYDVKM. CDR3 DNA: TGTGCCAGCAGTTTTGGGGGGAGAGGGACAGATACGCAGTATTTT. The encoded protein is CASSFGGRGTDTQYF.

This clone was seen just once. This rearrangement joins TRBV29-1 to TRBJ2-3, with 13 bases lining up with TRBD2. This CDR3 has 16 amino acids. V was pared by 7 bases and J by 3 bases, with 10 bases of the junction left unmatched. Germline CDR1 is SQVTM and CDR2 is ANQGSEA. This chain's CDR3 is CSAVGLAGVRTDTQYF. The DNA of the CDR3 is TGCAGCGCTGTCGGACTAGCGGGAGTAAGGACAGATACGCAGTATTTT.

This rearrangement joins TRBV6-5 to TRBJ1-2, with 9 bases matching TRBD1. The CDR3 spans 15 residues. CDR1 is MNHEY, CDR2 SVGAGI, per germline. V shed 6 bases, J shed 4 bases, and the junction held 9 bases outside the gene matches. The CDR3 loop is CASSLHGTGSYGYTF. CDR3 nucleotides: TGTGCCAGCAGCCTCCATGGGACAGGGAGCTATGGCTACACCTTC.

This chain connects TRBV27 to TRBJ2-3, with D possibly TRBD2 on 6 matching bases. V lost 0 bases and J 3 bases, leaving 10 bases between the germline ends. The CDR3 consists of 15 residues. Germline V CDR1 and CDR2: MNHEY, SMNVEV (reference sequence). CDR3 sequence: CASSLSRRGTDTQYF. The DNA of the CDR3 is TGTGCCAGCAGTTTATCTAGGCGGGGAACAGATACGCAGTATTTT.

This clone came up a few times. Mismatch with germline at one junction end may stem from a read error. The chain employs TRBV12-3 or TRBV12-4 and TRBJ1-1, with 7 bases aligning to TRBD1. The CDR3 sequence is 13 residues long. In nucleotides, the CDR3 is TGTGCCAGCACTTTAGACAGGGACACTGAAGCTTTCTTT. Translating gives CASTLDRDTEAFF.

The rearrangement uses TRBV27 and TRBJ1-1; 7 nucleotides line up with TRBD1. The CDR3 runs to 16 residues. CDR1 MNHEY and CDR2 SMNVEV come from the germline V gene (reference sequence). V gave up 6 bases and J gave up 4 bases; unmatched junction bases: 14. In DNA form, the CDR3 reads TGTGCCAGCAGAGTTCCGGGACAGTCGAGCGTCACTGAAGCTTTCTTT. Translated, it gives CASRVPGQSSVTEAFF.

The chain has TRBV19 and TRBJ2-7; tentative D call: TRBD2 (6 bases). This CDR3 region has 16 residues. Per the germline V gene, CDR1 is LNHDA and CDR2 is SQIVND (reference sequence). The V end lost 3 bases, the J end lost 7 bases, and 22 bases lay between the germline ends. The CDR3 region has the DNA TGTGCCAGTAGTATTGCCCCCCGGAGGGCCGCGGGGGAGCAGTACTTC. Its translation: CASSIAPRRAAGEQYF.

CDR3 region: CASSSELGIQPQHF. The CDR3 DNA reads TGTGCCAGCAGTTCAGAACTTGGGATTCAGCCCCAGCATTTT. The V call is TRBV28, the J call TRBJ1-5; unclear D gene. The CDR3 runs 14 residues. Looked up from germline, CDR1 is MDHEN and CDR2 is SYDVKM. V gave up 4 bases and J gave up 6 bases, with 13 bases separating them.

This rearrangement joins TRBV7-2 to TRBJ1-1; D unclear. V was shortened by 5 bases and J by 1 base, with 20 bases between the two germline ends. CDR1 and CDR2 from the germline V gene are SGHTA and FQGNSA. The CDR3 runs to 17 residues. CDR3 sequence (DNA): TGTGCCAGCAGCAACCAAGGGTTTCGAAAGGGGAACACTGAAGCTTTCTTT. It translates to CASSNQGFRKGNTEAFF.

The rearrangement joins TRBV28 to TRBJ2-2; 11 nucleotides line up with TRBD1. Trimming at V came to 3 bases and at J to 3 bases, leaving 0 bases not matched to a gene. CDR1 MDHEN and CDR2 SYDVKM come from the germline V gene. This CDR3 is 15 amino acids long. The CDR3 nucleotides read TGTGCCAGCAGTTTGGGACAGGGGGACACCGGGGAGCTGTTTTTT. It translates to CASSLGQGDTGELFF. Combining the CDR3 with reference TRBV28 and TRBJ2-2 gives the whole variable domain DVKVTQSSRYLVKRTGEKVFLECVQDMDHENMFWYRQDPGLGLRLIYFSYDVKMKEKGDIPEGYSVSREKKERFSLILESASTNQTSMYLCASSLGQGDTGELFFGEGSRLTVL.

The chain recombines TRBV28 with TRBJ1-6, with 8 bases aligning to TRBD1. The CDR3 contains 15 residues. CDR1 MDHEN and CDR2 SYDVKM come from the germline V gene. V shed 3 bases and J 5 bases; nucleotides not matched to a gene: 3. The CDR3 loop is CASSFGTGHNSPLHF. The DNA of the CDR3 is TGTGCCAGCAGTTTCGGGACAGGCCATAATTCACCCCTCCACTTT.

The chain uses TRBV20-1 and TRBJ2-1, with unresolved D. V was trimmed by 1 base and J by 8 bases, leaving 3 bases between them. CDR3 length: 10 residues. The germline CDR1 and CDR2 sequences are DFQATT and SNEGSKA (reference sequence). Here the CDR3 reads CSARVHEQFF. The CDR3 DNA reads as TGCAGTGCTAGAGTCCATGAGCAGTTCTTC.

The J gene is TRBJ2-1, the V gene TRBV5-1; 9 positions match TRBD2. The CDR3 runs to 14 residues. V shed 4 bases, J shed 3 bases, and the junction held 2 bases outside the gene matches. Germline V gene data show CDR1 as SGHRS and CDR2 as YFSETQ. This chain's CDR3 is CASSLTSGYNEQFF. In DNA, the CDR3 is TGCGCCAGCAGCCTGACTAGCGGCTACAATGAGCAGTTCTTC.

The chain uses TRBV4-1 and TRBJ2-3, with 11 bases aligning to TRBD2. Germline trimming cut 3 bases from V and 4 bases from J; bases unmatched to any gene: 6. Per the germline V gene, CDR1 is MGHRA and CDR2 is YSYEKL. The CDR3 is 16 residues long. The CDR3 region has the DNA TGCGCCAGCAGCCAGAGACTAGCGGGACCCCCAGATACGCAGTATTTT. Its translation is CASSQRLAGPPDTQYF.

The chain has TRBV28 and TRBJ1-3; D is undetermined. The CDR3 loop spans 14 amino acids. V was pared by 3 bases and J by 3 bases, with 9 bases between. Looked up from germline, CDR1 is MDHEN and CDR2 is SYDVKM. The chain's CDR3 is CASSLGHFGNTIYF. In DNA, the CDR3 is TGTGCCAGCAGTTTGGGTCACTTTGGAAACACCATATATTTT.